The entry that follows covers one T cell receptor beta chain sequence. The repertoire was sequenced with immunoSEQ multiplex PCR; TCRdb's copy has only in-frame clones and lacks some. The data show around 100,000 clones, more than 70% seen once. This sample is drawn from a study of T cell responses to AZD1222 COVID-19 vaccine. This CDR3 region has 12 residues. Looked up from germline, CDR1 is SGHTA and CDR2 is FQGNSA. Trimming left V 4 bases short and J 10 bases short, with 13 bases between. The chain has TRBV7-2 and TRBJ2-5; either TRBD1 or TRBD2 may fit D (5 bases each). Sequencing used peripheral blood, obtained on day 0 of MenACWY control vaccination. This receptor was identified in an adult in good health. CDR3 region: CASSSGRWNQYF. The DNA for the CDR3 is TGTGCCAGCAGCTCGGGACGGTGGAACCAGTACTTC.